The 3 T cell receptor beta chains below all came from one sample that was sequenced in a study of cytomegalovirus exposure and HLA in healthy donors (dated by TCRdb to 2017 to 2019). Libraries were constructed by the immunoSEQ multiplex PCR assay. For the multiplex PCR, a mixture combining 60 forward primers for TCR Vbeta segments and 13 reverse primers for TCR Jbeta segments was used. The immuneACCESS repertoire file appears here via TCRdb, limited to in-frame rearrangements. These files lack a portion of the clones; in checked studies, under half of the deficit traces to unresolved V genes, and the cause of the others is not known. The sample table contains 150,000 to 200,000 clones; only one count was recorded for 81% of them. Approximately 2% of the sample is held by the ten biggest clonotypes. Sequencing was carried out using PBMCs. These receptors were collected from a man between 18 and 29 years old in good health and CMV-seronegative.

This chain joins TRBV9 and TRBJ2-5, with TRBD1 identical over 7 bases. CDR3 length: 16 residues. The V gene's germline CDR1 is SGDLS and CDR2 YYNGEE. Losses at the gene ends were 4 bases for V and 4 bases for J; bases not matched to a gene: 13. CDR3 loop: CASSTRIDRVGETQYF. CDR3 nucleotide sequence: TGTGCCAGCAGCACCCGAATCGACAGGGTGGGAGAGACCCAGTACTTC.

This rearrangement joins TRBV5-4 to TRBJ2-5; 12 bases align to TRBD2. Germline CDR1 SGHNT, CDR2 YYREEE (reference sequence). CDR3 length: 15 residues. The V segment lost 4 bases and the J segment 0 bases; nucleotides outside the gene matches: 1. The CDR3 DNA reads TGTGCCAGCAGCGGGACTAGCGGGTACCAAGAGACCCAGTACTTC. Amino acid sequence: CASSGTSGYQETQYF.

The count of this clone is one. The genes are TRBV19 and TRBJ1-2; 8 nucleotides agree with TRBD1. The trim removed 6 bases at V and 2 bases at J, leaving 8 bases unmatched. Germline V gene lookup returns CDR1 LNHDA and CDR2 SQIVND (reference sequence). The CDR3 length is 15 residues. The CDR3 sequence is CASSPGQGSNYGYTF. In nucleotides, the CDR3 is TGTGCCAGTAGCCCCGGACAGGGCTCCAACTATGGCTACACCTTC.